Each of the 20 T cell receptor beta chains below was sequenced from the same sample in a study of blood T cell repertoires in COVID-19. Using immunoSEQ multiplex PCR, the repertoire was profiled, and TCRdb retains in-frame clones only, with some absent. This sample carries 300,000 to 400,000 clones, 65% to 90% of them seen once, and the ten largest clones take approximately 4.4%. Sequenced sample: PBMCs or T cells enriched from blood (not recorded which). Receptors originate from a woman aged 40 to 50 with acute COVID-19.

The chain joins TRBV6-1 to TRBJ2-7; D might be TRBD2 (6 bases). Germline lookup yields CDR1 MNHNS and CDR2 SASEGT. V lost 0 bases, J lost 3 bases, and 12 bases lay in between. The CDR3 consists of 15 residues. This CDR3 is CASSEAWTTNYEQYF. DNA of the CDR3: TGTGCCAGCAGTGAAGCGTGGACTACGAACTACGAGCAGTACTTC.

The V and J genes are TRBV29-1 and TRBJ1-5; no reliable D call. V dropped 6 bases and J dropped 1 base, with 10 bases sitting between them. The CDR3 runs 13 residues. The germline V gene has CDR1 SQVTM and CDR2 ANQGSEA. For the CDR3, the DNA is TGCAGCGTGAGGGTAGGGAGCAATCAGCCCCAGCATTTT. Protein product: CSVRVGSNQPQHF.

The rearrangement uses TRBV27 and TRBJ1-1, with a tentative D call TRBD1 (5 bases). This CDR3 contains 17 residues. The V end lost 4 bases, the J end lost 4 bases, and 22 bases lay between the germline ends. The germline gives CDR1 MNHEY, CDR2 SMNVEV (reference sequence). The chain's CDR3 is CASSSGGLLSRTTEAFF. CDR3 DNA sequence: TGTGCCAGCAGTTCGGGGGGACTTCTATCGCGGACCACTGAAGCTTTCTTT.

This chain uses TRBV4-3 with TRBJ2-1, with a possible D match to TRBD2 (6 bases). The ends were cut back, 1 base at V and 9 bases at J, with 19 bases in the middle. This CDR3 spans 16 amino acids. CDR1 is LGHNA, CDR2 YSLEER, per germline. CDR3 region: CASSQGTNFISGEQFF. The CDR3 coding sequence is TGCGCCAGCAGCCAAGGGACTAACTTTATTTCTGGTGAGCAGTTCTTC.

This chain joins TRBV5-6 and TRBJ2-5; 11 bases map to TRBD2. The germline gives CDR1 SGHDT, CDR2 YYEEEE. There are 16 residues in the CDR3. The trim removed 4 bases at V and 5 bases at J, leaving 10 bases unmatched. The CDR3, as DNA: TGTGCCAGCAGCCCTCGGACTAGCGGGCGGGGGGAGACCCAGTACTTC. Residues: CASSPRTSGRGETQYF.

The genes are TRBV2 and TRBJ1-2, with 8 bases identical to TRBD1. V lost 6 bases, J lost 4 bases, and 13 bases stayed unmatched. The CDR3 covers 16 residues. CDR1 is SNHLY, CDR2 FYNNEI, per germline. CDR3 DNA: TGTGCCAGCAGAGACCCCCCAGGGGGCATTAGCTATGGCTACACCTTC. Translating gives CASRDPPGGISYGYTF.

CDR3 amino acids: CASSKRAPGTNYGYTF. CDR3 DNA: TGTGCCAGCAGCAAACGAGCGCCAGGGACTAACTATGGCTACACCTTC. V usage is TRBV21-1 and J usage is TRBJ1-2; the table's TRBD1 call for D was not verified on the DNA. TRBV21-1 is recorded as a pseudogene. The CDR3 contains 16 residues.

This rearrangement joins TRBV11-2 to TRBJ2-3; 16 bases fit TRBD2. The CDR3 loop spans 18 amino acids. CDR1 and CDR2 from the germline V gene are SGHAT and FQNNGV. With V trimmed by 5 bases and J by 5 bases, 10 bases remained unmatched. The CDR3 protein is CASSPGLAGGPGLDTQYF. The CDR3 DNA reads TGTGCCAGCAGCCCGGGACTAGCGGGGGGGCCGGGGTTAGATACGCAGTATTTT.

This chain links TRBV4-3 with TRBJ2-4; 9 bases map to TRBD2. After removal of 3 bases from V and 4 bases from J, the junction contained 7 bases not matched to a gene. The germline CDR1 and CDR2 sequences are LGHNA and YSLEER. This CDR3 region has 16 residues. The chain's CDR3 is CASSQVISGSKNIQYF. DNA of the CDR3: TGCGCCAGCAGCCAGGTCATTAGCGGGAGTAAAAACATTCAGTACTTC.

The V call is TRBV9, the J call TRBJ1-5, with TRBD1 matching 10 bases. The CDR3 totals 16 residues. V trimming: 2 bases; J trimming: 4 bases; junction bases outside the gene matches: 6. Per the germline V gene, CDR1 is SGDLS and CDR2 is YYNGEE. CDR3 sequence (DNA): TGTGCCAGCAGCGTTGGGGACAGGGGACCGAATCAGCCCCAGCATTTT. Protein product: CASSVGDRGPNQPQHF.

Here the CDR3 reads CASTRNSNTEAFF. For the CDR3, the DNA is TGTGCCAGCACTCGCAACAGTAACACTGAAGCTTTCTTT. The chain carries TRBV5-6 and TRBJ1-1; D ambiguous. This CDR3 is built from 13 residues. Germline V gene sequence: CDR1 SGHDT, CDR2 YYEEEE. V shed 6 bases and J shed 2 bases, with 11 bases lying between them.

This clone was counted once. The chain carries TRBV19 and TRBJ1-1; 9 nucleotides line up with TRBD1. The J segment lost 7 bases and the V segment lost 2 bases, leaving 14 bases of the junction unmatched. CDR3 size: 17 residues. Looked up from germline, CDR1 is LNHDA and CDR2 is SQIVND (reference sequence). In DNA, the CDR3 is TGTGCCAGTAGTATAATATCCGGGACAGGGAGTGGAGGTGAAGCTTTCTTT. Protein product: CASSIISGTGSGGEAFF.

The sample holds a few counts of this clone. The chain uses TRBV4-1 and TRBJ2-7; the D gene is possibly TRBD2 (5 bases). The CDR3 extends over 16 amino acids. Germline CDR1 and CDR2: MGHRA and YSYEKL. V was trimmed by 1 base and J by 6 bases, leaving 19 bases between them. Here the CDR3 reads CASSQGWGTTRSEQYF. CDR3 DNA sequence: TGCGCCAGCAGCCAAGGTTGGGGTACTACTAGGAGCGAGCAGTACTTC.

The gene calls are TRBV29-1 and TRBJ2-3; D gene uncertain. Trimming pared 4 bases from V and 2 bases from J, leaving 7 bases between. Looked up from germline, CDR1 is SQVTM and CDR2 is ANQGSEA. CDR3 length: 12 residues. CDR3 region: CSVAPTTDTQYF. The CDR3 DNA reads TGCAGCGTTGCCCCTACCACAGATACGCAGTATTTT.

V usage is TRBV6-2 or TRBV6-3 and J usage is TRBJ1-5; D not resolved. V was shortened by 2 bases and J by 4 bases, with 12 bases between the two germline ends. From germline, CDR1 is MNHEY and CDR2 SVGEGT. CDR3 length: 15 amino acids. The CDR3 sequence: CASSYRRGRNQPQHF. The CDR3 DNA follows: TGTGCCAGCAGTTACCGCCGAGGTAGAAATCAGCCCCAGCATTTT.

This sequence joins TRBV28 and TRBJ2-7; TRBD1 aligns across 7 bases. The germline V gene has CDR1 MDHEN and CDR2 SYDVKM. Trimming cost V 6 bases and J 2 bases; bases outside gene matches: 10. The CDR3 runs 15 residues. Written as DNA, the CDR3 is TGTGCCAGCAGGGACGGACAGGTCGCAGCCTACGAGCAGTACTTC. This encodes CASRDGQVAAYEQYF.

The rearrangement uses TRBV7-2 and TRBJ2-3; 8 bases agree with TRBD2. This CDR3 has 14 amino acids. The junction had 8 bases not matched to a gene; V was cut back by 5 bases and J by 7 bases. Germline V gene data show CDR1 as SGHTA and CDR2 as FQGNSA. The CDR3 loop reads CASSQSGSLNTQYF. The CDR3 DNA reads as TGTGCCAGCAGCCAGAGCGGGAGTCTGAATACGCAGTATTTT.

This clone came up once. The V call is TRBV18, the J call TRBJ1-1; D is undetermined. CDR3 length equals 12 residues. Trimming cost V 3 bases and J 5 bases, with 7 bases left between them. Germline V gene data show CDR1 as KGHSH and CDR2 as LQKENI. CDR3 coding DNA: TGTGCCAGCTCACCTGCGGGGACTGAAGCTTTCTTT. Translated, it gives CASSPAGTEAFF.

The chain is built from TRBV6-4 and TRBJ2-1; 10 nucleotides match TRBD1. The CDR3 totals 13 residues. Germline V gives CDR1 MRHNA, CDR2 SNTAGT. CDR3 loop: CASGTGVNNEQFF. CDR3 DNA sequence: TGTGCTTCCGGGACAGGGGTCAACAATGAGCAGTTCTTC.

CDR3 nucleotides: TGTGCCTCGCGGGGAGTTGCGAACACCGGGGAGCTGTTTTTT. Its protein product is CASRGVANTGELFF. The chain couples TRBV19 to TRBJ2-2; possible D gene TRBD2, 6 bases. In germline, CDR1 is LNHDA, CDR2 SQIVND (reference sequence). CDR3 length: 14 residues. With 11 bases removed from V and 0 bases from J, the gap between germline ends came to 13 bases.